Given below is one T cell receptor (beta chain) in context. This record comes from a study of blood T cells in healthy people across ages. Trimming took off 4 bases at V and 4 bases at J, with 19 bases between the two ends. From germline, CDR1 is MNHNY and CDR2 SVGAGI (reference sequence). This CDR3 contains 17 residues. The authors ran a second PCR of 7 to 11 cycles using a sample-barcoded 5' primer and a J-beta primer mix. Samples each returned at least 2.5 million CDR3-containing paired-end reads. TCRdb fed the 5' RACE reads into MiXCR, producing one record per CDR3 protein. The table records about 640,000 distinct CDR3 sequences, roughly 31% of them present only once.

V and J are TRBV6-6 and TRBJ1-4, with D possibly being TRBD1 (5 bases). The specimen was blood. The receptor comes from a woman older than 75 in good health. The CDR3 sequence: CASSSPGASNFNEKLFF. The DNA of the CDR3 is TGTGCCAGCAGTTCCCCCGGGGCGTCGAATTTTAATGAAAAACTGTTTTTT.